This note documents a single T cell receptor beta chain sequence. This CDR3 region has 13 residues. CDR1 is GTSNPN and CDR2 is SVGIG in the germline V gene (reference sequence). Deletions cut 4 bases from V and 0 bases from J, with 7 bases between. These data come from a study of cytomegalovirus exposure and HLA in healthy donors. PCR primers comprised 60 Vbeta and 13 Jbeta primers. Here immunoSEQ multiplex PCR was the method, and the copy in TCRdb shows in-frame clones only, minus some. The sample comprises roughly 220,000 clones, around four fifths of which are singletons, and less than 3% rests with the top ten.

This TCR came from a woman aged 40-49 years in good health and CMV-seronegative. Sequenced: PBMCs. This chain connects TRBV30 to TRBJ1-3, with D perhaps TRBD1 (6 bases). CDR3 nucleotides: TGTGCCTGGACCAGGGGCTCTGGAAACACCATATATTTT. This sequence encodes CAWTRGSGNTIYF.